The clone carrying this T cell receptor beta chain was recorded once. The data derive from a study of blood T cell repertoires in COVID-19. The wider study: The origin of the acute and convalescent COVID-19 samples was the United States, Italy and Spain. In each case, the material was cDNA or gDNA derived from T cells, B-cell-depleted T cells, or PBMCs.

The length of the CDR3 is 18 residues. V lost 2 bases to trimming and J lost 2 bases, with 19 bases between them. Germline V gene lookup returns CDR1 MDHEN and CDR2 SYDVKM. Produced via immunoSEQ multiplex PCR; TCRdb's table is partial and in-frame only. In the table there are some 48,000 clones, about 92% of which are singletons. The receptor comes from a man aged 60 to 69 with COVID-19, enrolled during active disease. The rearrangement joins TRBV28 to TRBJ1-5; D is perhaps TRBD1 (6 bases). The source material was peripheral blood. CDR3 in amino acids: CASSLTGRGSRGNQPQHF. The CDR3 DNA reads TGTGCCAGCAGTTTAACGGGTAGGGGGAGCCGGGGCAATCAGCCCCAGCATTTT.